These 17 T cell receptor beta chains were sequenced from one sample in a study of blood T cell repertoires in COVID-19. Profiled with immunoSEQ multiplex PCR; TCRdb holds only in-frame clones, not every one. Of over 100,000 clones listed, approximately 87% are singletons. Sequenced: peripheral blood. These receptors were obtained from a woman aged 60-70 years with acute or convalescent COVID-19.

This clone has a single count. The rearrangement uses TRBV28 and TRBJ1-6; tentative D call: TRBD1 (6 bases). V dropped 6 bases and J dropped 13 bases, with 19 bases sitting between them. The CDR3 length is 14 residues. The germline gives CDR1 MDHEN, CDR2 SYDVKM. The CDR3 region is CASRAGTPDQPLHF. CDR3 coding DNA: TGTGCCAGCAGGGCCGGGACACCCGACCAGCCCCTCCACTTT.

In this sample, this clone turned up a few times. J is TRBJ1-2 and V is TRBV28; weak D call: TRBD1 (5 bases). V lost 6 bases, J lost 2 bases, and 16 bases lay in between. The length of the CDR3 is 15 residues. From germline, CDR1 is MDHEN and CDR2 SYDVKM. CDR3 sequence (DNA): TGTGCCAGCAGGGGGCGGGGAATTCCAAACTATGGCTACACCTTC. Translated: CASRGRGIPNYGYTF.

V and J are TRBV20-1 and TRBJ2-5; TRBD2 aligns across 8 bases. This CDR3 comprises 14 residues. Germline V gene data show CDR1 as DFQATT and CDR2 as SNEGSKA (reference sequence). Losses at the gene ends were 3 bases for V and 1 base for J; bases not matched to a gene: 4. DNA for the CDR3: TGCAGTGCTAGTGAGCGGGGGTTCCAAGAGACCCAGTACTTC. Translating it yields CSASERGFQETQYF.

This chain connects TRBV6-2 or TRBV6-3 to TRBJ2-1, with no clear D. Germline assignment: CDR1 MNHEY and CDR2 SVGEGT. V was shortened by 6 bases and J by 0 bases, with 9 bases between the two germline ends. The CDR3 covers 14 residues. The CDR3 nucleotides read TGTGCCAGCAGCCAGCCACCCTCCTACAATGAGCAGTTCTTC. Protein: CASSQPPSYNEQFF.

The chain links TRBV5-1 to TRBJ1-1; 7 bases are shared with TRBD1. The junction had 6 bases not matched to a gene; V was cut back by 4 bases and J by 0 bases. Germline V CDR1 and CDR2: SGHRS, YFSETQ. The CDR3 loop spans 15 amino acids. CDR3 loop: CASSRKQGMNTEAFF. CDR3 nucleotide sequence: TGCGCCAGCAGCCGAAAACAGGGGATGAACACTGAAGCTTTCTTT.

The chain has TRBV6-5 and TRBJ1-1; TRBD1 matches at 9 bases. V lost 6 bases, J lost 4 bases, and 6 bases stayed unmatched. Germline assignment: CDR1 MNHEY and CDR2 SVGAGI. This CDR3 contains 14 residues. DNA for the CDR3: TGTGCCAGCAGAGGACAGGGGCTGAGCACTGAAGCTTTCTTT. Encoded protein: CASRGQGLSTEAFF.

The CDR3 DNA follows: TGTGCCTGGAATCCGGGACAACGTAACTATGGCTACACCTTC. Amino acids: CAWNPGQRNYGYTF. The chain uses TRBV30 and TRBJ1-2, with D possibly matching TRBD1 (6 bases). The germline CDR1 and CDR2 sequences are GTSNPN and SVGIG (reference sequence). The V gene lost 4 bases and the J gene lost 1 base, with 13 bases spanning the gap. This CDR3 contains 14 residues.

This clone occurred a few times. CDR3 sequence: CASSQVYSGTYNEQFF. The CDR3 DNA follows: TGCGCCAGCAGCCAAGTATATAGCGGAACCTACAATGAGCAGTTCTTC. This sequence joins TRBV4-3 and TRBJ2-1, with a tentative D call TRBD2 (6 bases). Trimming pared 1 base from V and 2 bases from J, leaving 12 bases between. This CDR3 spans 16 amino acids. Germline CDR1 and CDR2: LGHNA and YSLEER.

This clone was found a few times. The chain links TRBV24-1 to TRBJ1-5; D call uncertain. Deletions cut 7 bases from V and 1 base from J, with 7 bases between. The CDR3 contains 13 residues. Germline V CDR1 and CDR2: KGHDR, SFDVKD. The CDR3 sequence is CATSGQSNQPQHF. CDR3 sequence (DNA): TGTGCCACCAGCGGTCAAAGCAATCAGCCCCAGCATTTT.

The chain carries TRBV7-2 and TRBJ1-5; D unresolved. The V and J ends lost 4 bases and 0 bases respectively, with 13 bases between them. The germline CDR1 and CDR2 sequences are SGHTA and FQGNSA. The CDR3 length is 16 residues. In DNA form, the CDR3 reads TGTGCCAGCAGCTCTCTGGGAGGCCCTAGCAATCAGCCCCAGCATTTT. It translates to CASSSLGGPSNQPQHF.

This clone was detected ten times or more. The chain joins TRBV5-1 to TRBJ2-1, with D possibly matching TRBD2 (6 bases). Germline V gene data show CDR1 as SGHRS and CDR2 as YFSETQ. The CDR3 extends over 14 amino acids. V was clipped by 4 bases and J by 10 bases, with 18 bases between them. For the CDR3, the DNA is TGCGCCAGCAGCGCGGCCAGACTAGTGGGGGAGCAGTTCTTC. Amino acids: CASSAARLVGEQFF.

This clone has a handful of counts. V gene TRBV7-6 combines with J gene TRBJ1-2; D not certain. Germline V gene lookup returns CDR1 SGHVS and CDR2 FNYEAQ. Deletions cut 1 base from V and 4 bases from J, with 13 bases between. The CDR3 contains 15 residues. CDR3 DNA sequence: TGTGCCAGCAGCTTAGACCCCGGCGGGAGCTATGGCTACACCTTC. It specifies CASSLDPGGSYGYTF.

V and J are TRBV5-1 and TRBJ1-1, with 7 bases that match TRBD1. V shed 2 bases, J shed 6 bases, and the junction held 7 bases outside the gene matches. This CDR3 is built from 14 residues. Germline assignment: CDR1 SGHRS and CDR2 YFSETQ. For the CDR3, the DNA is TGCGCCAGCAGCTTAGGACAACAGGGGCCTGAAGCTTTCTTT. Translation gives CASSLGQQGPEAFF.

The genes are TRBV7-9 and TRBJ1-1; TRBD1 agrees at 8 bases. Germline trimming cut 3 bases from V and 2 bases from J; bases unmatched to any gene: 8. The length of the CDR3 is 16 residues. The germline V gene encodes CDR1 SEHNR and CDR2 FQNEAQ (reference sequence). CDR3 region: CASSFWQGAINTEAFF. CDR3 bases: TGTGCCAGCAGCTTTTGGCAGGGGGCCATCAACACTGAAGCTTTCTTT.

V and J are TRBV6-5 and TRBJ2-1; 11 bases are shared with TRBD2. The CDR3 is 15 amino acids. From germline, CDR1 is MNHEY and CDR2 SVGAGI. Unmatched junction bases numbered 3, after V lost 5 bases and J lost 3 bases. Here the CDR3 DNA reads TGTGCCAGCAGTATGACTAGCGGGATCTACAATGAGCAGTTCTTC. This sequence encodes CASSMTSGIYNEQFF.

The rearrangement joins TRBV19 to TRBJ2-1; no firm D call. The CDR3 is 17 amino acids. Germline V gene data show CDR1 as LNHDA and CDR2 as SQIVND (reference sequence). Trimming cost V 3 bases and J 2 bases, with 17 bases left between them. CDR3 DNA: TGTGCCAGTAGTATGATCACTGGTGAACGAACCTACAATGAGCAGTTCTTC. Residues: CASSMITGERTYNEQFF.

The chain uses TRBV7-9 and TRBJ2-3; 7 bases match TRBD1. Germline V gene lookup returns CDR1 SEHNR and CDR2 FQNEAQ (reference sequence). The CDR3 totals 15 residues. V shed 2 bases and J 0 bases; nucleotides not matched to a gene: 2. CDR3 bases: TGTGCCAGCAGCTTATCGGGACAGAGCACAGATACGCAGTATTTT. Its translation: CASSLSGQSTDTQYF.